These 27 T cell receptor beta chains were sequenced from one sample in a study of T cell responses to AZD1222 COVID-19 vaccine (dated by TCRdb to the early 2020s). Library preparation was by the immunoSEQ multiplex PCR assay. This immuneACCESS table, as held by TCRdb, lists in-frame sequences with V and J called but not all clones. Of the missing ones, under half trace to an unresolved V gene in checked studies; the others have no known cause. The sample includes 98,000 or so clones, with approximately 89% observed a single time. The biggest ten clones account for around 3.3% of the sample. In light of the paper, this sample's time point label describes: baseline before first vaccination. The intended sense of this specimen's treatment or condition label: meningococcal conjugate vaccine given as trial control. The sample was peripheral blood, taken on day 0 of MenACWY control vaccination. Source of these receptors: an adult in good health.

The chain combines TRBV3-1 (or the pseudogene TRBV3-2) with TRBJ2-2; possibly TRBD1 or TRBD2 for D (6 bases each). The V end lost 1 base, the J end lost 7 bases, and 16 bases lay between the germline ends. This CDR3 is built from 16 residues. Germline CDR1 and CDR2: LGHDT and YNNKEL (reference sequence). The CDR3: CASSQGPGGGGGELFF. The CDR3, as DNA: TGTGCCAGCAGCCAAGGGCCCGGGGGCGGCGGCGGGGAGCTGTTTTTT.

The chain recombines TRBV28 with TRBJ2-7; D remains ambiguous. Germline V gene lookup returns CDR1 MDHEN and CDR2 SYDVKM. The CDR3 runs 12 residues. Trimming shortened V by 8 bases and J by 1 base, and 9 bases separated the two germline ends. The CDR3 DNA follows: TGTGCCAGCGCTGGCAGTTCCTACGAGCAGTACTTC. It specifies CASAGSSYEQYF.

The chain uses TRBV5-4 and TRBJ1-1; 8 bases fit TRBD1. Germline V gene data show CDR1 as SGHNT and CDR2 as YYREEE (reference sequence). The CDR3 length is 14 residues. J gave up 3 bases and V 4 bases, and 5 bases lay outside the gene matches. The CDR3 is CASSLQGADTEAFF. The CDR3 DNA reads as TGTGCCAGCAGCCTCCAGGGGGCGGACACTGAAGCTTTCTTT.

The chain has TRBV6-1 and TRBJ2-3; D is tentatively TRBD1 or TRBD2 (6 bases each). Germline CDR1 and CDR2: MNHNS and SASEGT. CDR3 length: 16 residues. Trimming stripped 2 bases from V and 2 bases from J, with 14 bases between. For the CDR3, the DNA is TGTGCCAGCAGTGAACTTTGGGGGGCGGACACAGATACGCAGTATTTT. The encoded protein is CASSELWGADTDTQYF.

The gene calls are TRBV3-1 (or the pseudogene TRBV3-2) and TRBJ2-3; 7 bases are shared with TRBD2. The CDR3 consists of 16 residues. Per germline, CDR1 LGHDT and CDR2 YNNKEL (reference sequence). Germline trimming cut 4 bases from V and 2 bases from J; bases unmatched to any gene: 9. The DNA of the CDR3 is TGTGCCAGCAGCCCTCTAACGGGGGGATCCACAGATACGCAGTATTTT. It specifies CASSPLTGGSTDTQYF.

This chain joins TRBV27 and TRBJ1-1; TRBD1 aligns across 7 bases. There are 17 residues in the CDR3. Germline assignment: CDR1 MNHEY and CDR2 SMNVEV (reference sequence). V gave up 6 bases and J gave up 0 bases; unmatched junction bases: 13. CDR3 protein: CASRSLGTANLNTEAFF. The DNA of the CDR3 is TGTGCCAGCAGATCCCTGGGGACAGCAAATTTGAACACTGAAGCTTTCTTT.

The chain has TRBV18 and TRBJ1-2; D may be TRBD1 (5 bases). Germline V lookup: CDR1 KGHSH, CDR2 LQKENI. The CDR3 is made up of 15 amino acids. Trimming shortened V by 0 bases and J by 3 bases, and 11 bases separated the two germline ends. The CDR3 DNA follows: TGTGCCAGCTCACCACCGGGGACCAGGGACTATGGCTACACCTTC. Encoded protein: CASSPPGTRDYGYTF.

V and J are TRBV10-3 and TRBJ1-2, with 8 bases aligning to TRBD1. The CDR3 totals 14 residues. Germline CDR1 ENHRY, CDR2 SYGVKD. Trimming at V came to 2 bases and at J to 6 bases, leaving 5 bases not matched to a gene. Here the CDR3 reads CAISEQGQGNGYTF. Here the CDR3 DNA reads TGTGCCATCAGTGAGCAAGGACAGGGTAATGGCTACACCTTC.

This clone was observed a few times. The chain uses TRBV19 and TRBJ1-3; a weak D match, TRBD1 (5 bases). Between the trimmed V and J ends, which lost 4 bases and 0 bases, there was a span of 10 bases. The length of the CDR3 is 15 residues. Per germline, CDR1 LNHDA and CDR2 SQIVND (reference sequence). CDR3 sequence: CASSTIQGSGNTIYF. The CDR3, as DNA: TGTGCCAGTAGTACCATCCAGGGCTCTGGAAACACCATATATTTT. The full variable domain, rest sourced from reference TRBV19 and TRBJ1-3, is DGGITQSPKYLFRKEGQNVTLSCEQNLNHDAMYWYRQDPGQGLRLIYYSQIVNDFQKGDIAEGYSVSREKKESFPLTVTSAQKNPTAFYLCASSTIQGSGNTIYFGEGSWLTVV.

This clone was recorded only once. The chain carries TRBV7-2 and TRBJ2-3; D is undetermined. This CDR3 spans 14 amino acids. Deletions cut 9 bases from V and 3 bases from J, with 16 bases between. Germline V lookup: CDR1 SGHTA, CDR2 FQGNSA. CDR3 sequence reads: CASSPDRATDTQYF. CDR3 coding DNA: TGTGCCAGTTCGCCAGACCGGGCAACAGATACGCAGTATTTT. Drawing the rest from reference TRBV7-2 and TRBJ2-3, the complete variable domain is GAGVSQSPSNKVTEKGKDVELRCDPISGHTALYWYRQSLGQGLEFLIYFQGNSAPDKSGLPSDRFSAERTGGSVSTLTIQRTQQEDSAVYLCASSPDRATDTQYFGPGTRLTVL.

The chain carries TRBV5-1 and TRBJ2-1; no firm D call. CDR1 and CDR2 (germline): SGHRS, YFSETQ. This CDR3 has 14 amino acids. V dropped 0 bases and J dropped 0 bases, with 4 bases sitting between them. The CDR3 loop reads CASSLESSYNEQFF. The CDR3 DNA sequence: TGCGCCAGCAGCTTGGAAAGCTCCTACAATGAGCAGTTCTTC.

The chain joins TRBV19 to TRBJ1-1; 8 bases align to TRBD1. V lost 7 bases, J lost 4 bases, and 8 bases stayed unmatched. CDR1 and CDR2 from the germline V gene are LNHDA and SQIVND (reference sequence). This CDR3 has 14 amino acids. In DNA, the CDR3 is TGTGCCAGTAACCAAGGACAGGGCAGCACTGAAGCTTTCTTT. This encodes CASNQGQGSTEAFF.

The chain employs TRBV10-3 and TRBJ2-3; TRBD2 matches 8 bases. The CDR3 is made up of 15 amino acids. Germline V gives CDR1 ENHRY, CDR2 SYGVKD. V trimming: 3 bases; J trimming: 0 bases; junction bases outside the gene matches: 2. The CDR3 region is CAISDQRGSTDTQYF. DNA for the CDR3: TGTGCCATCAGTGACCAGCGGGGGAGCACAGATACGCAGTATTTT.

The chain recombines TRBV3-1 (or the pseudogene TRBV3-2) with TRBJ1-5; weak D call: TRBD1 (5 bases). Germline CDR1 reads LGHDT; CDR2 reads YNNKEL (reference sequence). The CDR3 contains 12 residues. V was pared by 8 bases and J by 6 bases, with 11 bases between. DNA for the CDR3: TGTGCCAGCCAGTCCCAGGGTCAGCCCCAGCATTTT. It yields the protein CASQSQGQPQHF.

The chain employs TRBV7-9 and TRBJ2-1; TRBD2 matches at 12 bases. This CDR3 comprises 19 residues. After removal of 1 base from V and 7 bases from J, the junction contained 14 bases not matched to a gene. Germline lookup yields CDR1 SEHNR and CDR2 FQNEAQ (reference sequence). The CDR3 sequence: CASSLGIEASGGAGNEQFF. CDR3 coding DNA: TGTGCCAGCAGCTTAGGGATTGAAGCTAGCGGGGGGGCCGGAAATGAGCAGTTCTTC.

The CDR3 loop is CASSARDTRGTYNEQFF. The CDR3 DNA sequence: TGTGCCAGCAGCGCCAGGGACACGAGAGGTACCTACAATGAGCAGTTCTTC. The J gene is TRBJ2-1, the V gene TRBV9, with D possibly TRBD1 on 6 matching bases. V was clipped by 3 bases and J by 2 bases, with 18 bases between them. The V gene's germline CDR1 is SGDLS and CDR2 YYNGEE. This CDR3 comprises 17 residues.

J is TRBJ1-4 and V is TRBV16; no reliable D call. Looked up from germline, CDR1 is KGHSY and CDR2 is FQNENV. V was shortened by 0 bases and J by 7 bases, with 15 bases between the two germline ends. This CDR3 is 16 amino acids long. CDR3 DNA: TGTGCCAGCAGCCAATCTGTGGTGCAGTCAGTTGAAAAACTGTTTTTT. Encoded protein: CASSQSVVQSVEKLFF.

This clone has a single count. The rearrangement uses TRBV29-1 and TRBJ1-1; D unclear. The germline V gene has CDR1 SQVTM and CDR2 ANQGSEA. V gave up 3 bases and J gave up 10 bases, with 15 bases separating them. This CDR3 is built from 12 residues. The CDR3 bases are TGCAGCGTTGATAAGTTAGAACGCGGAGCTTTCTTT. As protein: CSVDKLERGAFF.

The V and J genes are TRBV7-3 and TRBJ1-1; D might be TRBD1 (5 bases). Trimming took off 2 bases at V and 8 bases at J, with 15 bases between the two ends. CDR1 SGHTA and CDR2 FQGTGA come from the germline V gene. This CDR3 has 14 residues. The CDR3 region is CASSLLGQGGEAFF. The CDR3 bases are TGTGCCAGCAGCTTATTGGGGCAGGGTGGGGAAGCTTTCTTT.

V is TRBV13 and J is TRBJ1-2, with D tentatively TRBD1 (5 bases). Trimming left V 5 bases short and J 4 bases short, with 17 bases between. This CDR3 spans 15 amino acids. Looked up from germline, CDR1 is PRHDT and CDR2 is FYEKMQ (reference sequence). The CDR3 protein is CASSLGVGVGYGYTF. CDR3 bases: TGTGCCAGCAGCCTCGGCGTAGGGGTGGGCTATGGCTACACCTTC.

The chain uses TRBV7-3 and TRBJ1-2; weak D call: TRBD1 (5 bases). Germline lookup yields CDR1 SGHTA and CDR2 FQGTGA. The CDR3 has 12 residues. Trimming removed 5 bases from V and 7 bases from J, with 11 bases in between. Here the CDR3 reads CASSPGGGGYTF. CDR3 coding DNA: TGTGCCAGCAGCCCCGGGGGGGGTGGCTACACCTTC.

This clone occurred once. Written as DNA, the CDR3 is TGTGCCAGCAGCTTAGCGGGTATCGACTATGGCTACACCTTC. This encodes CASSLAGIDYGYTF. The chain combines TRBV7-8 with TRBJ1-2; D gene ambiguous. The germline V gene encodes CDR1 SGHVS and CDR2 FQNEAQ. V gave up 0 bases and J gave up 3 bases, with 8 bases separating them. This CDR3 contains 14 residues.

Written as DNA, the CDR3 is TGTGCCAGCAGCGCCAGGGGCAAGAACACCTATGGCTACACCTTC. It specifies CASSARGKNTYGYTF. The chain couples TRBV9 to TRBJ1-2, with a possible D match to TRBD1 (6 bases). From germline, CDR1 is SGDLS and CDR2 YYNGEE. V lost 3 bases and J 4 bases, leaving 16 bases between the germline ends. The length of the CDR3 is 15 residues.

The V gene is TRBV19, the J gene TRBJ2-1; D is undetermined. With 3 bases removed from V and 8 bases from J, the gap between germline ends came to 5 bases. The CDR3 extends over 11 amino acids. CDR1 and CDR2 from the germline V gene are LNHDA and SQIVND (reference sequence). The chain's CDR3 is CASSMVDEQFF. In DNA form, the CDR3 reads TGTGCCAGTAGTATGGTGGATGAGCAGTTCTTC.

The chain recombines TRBV7-8 with TRBJ1-6; D is uncertain. Germline lookup yields CDR1 SGHVS and CDR2 FQNEAQ. The CDR3 has 17 amino acids. Trimming cost V 0 bases and J 0 bases, with 9 bases left between them. The CDR3 reads CASSLARWDSYNSPLHF. The CDR3 nucleotides read TGTGCCAGCAGCTTAGCGCGGTGGGACTCCTATAATTCACCCCTCCACTTT.

The V and J genes are TRBV30 and TRBJ2-5, with a weak D call TRBD1 (6 bases). The CDR3 totals 16 residues. V was pared by 0 bases and J by 4 bases, with 18 bases between. Germline V gene lookup returns CDR1 GTSNPN and CDR2 SVGIG (reference sequence). Written as DNA, the CDR3 is TGTGCCTGGAGTGTACCCAGGGGCGGTCGGAGAGAGACCCAGTACTTC. Protein sequence: CAWSVPRGGRRETQYF.

V is TRBV5-1 and J is TRBJ1-5; D is unresolved. CDR3 length: 13 residues. The V and J ends lost 2 bases and 3 bases respectively, with 6 bases between them. CDR1 and CDR2 (germline): SGHRS, YFSETQ. CDR3 nucleotide sequence: TGCGCCAGCAGCTTTGCAGACAATCAGCCCCAGCATTTT. Its protein product is CASSFADNQPQHF.